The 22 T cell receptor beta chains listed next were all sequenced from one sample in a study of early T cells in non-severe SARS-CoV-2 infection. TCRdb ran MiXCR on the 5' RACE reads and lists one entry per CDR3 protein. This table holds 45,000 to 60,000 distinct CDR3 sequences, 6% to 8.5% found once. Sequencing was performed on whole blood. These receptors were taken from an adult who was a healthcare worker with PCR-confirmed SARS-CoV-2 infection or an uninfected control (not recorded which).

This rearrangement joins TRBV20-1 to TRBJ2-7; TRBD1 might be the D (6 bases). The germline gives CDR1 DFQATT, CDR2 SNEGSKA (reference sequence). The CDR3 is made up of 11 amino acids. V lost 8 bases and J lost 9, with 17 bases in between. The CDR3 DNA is TGCAGTTCCCAGGGGCAAGCGGTGCAGTACTTC. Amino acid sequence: CSSQGQAVQYF.

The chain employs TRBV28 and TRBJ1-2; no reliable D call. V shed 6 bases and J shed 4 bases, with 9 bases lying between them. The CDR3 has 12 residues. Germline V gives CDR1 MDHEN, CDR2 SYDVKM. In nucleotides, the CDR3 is TGTGCCAGCAGCACAATTGTCTATGGCTACACCTTC. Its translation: CASSTIVYGYTF.

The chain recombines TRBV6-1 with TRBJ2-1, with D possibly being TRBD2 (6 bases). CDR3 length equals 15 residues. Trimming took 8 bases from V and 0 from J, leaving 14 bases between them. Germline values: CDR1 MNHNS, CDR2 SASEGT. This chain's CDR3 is CASGITGGSYNEQFF. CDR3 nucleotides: TGTGCCAGCGGGATTACCGGGGGCTCCTACAATGAGCAGTTCTTC.

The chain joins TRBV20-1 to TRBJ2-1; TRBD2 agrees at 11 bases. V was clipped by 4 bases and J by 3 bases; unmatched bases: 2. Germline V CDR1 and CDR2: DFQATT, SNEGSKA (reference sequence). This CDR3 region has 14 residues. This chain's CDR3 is CSAKGLADYNEQFF. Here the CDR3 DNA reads TGCAGTGCTAAGGGACTAGCGGACTACAATGAGCAGTTCTTC.

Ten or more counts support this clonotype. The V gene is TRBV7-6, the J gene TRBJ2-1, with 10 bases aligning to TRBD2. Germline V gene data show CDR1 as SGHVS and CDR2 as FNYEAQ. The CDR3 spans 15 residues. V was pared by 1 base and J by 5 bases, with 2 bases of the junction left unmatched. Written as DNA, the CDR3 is TGTGCCAGCAGCTTAGAGCTAGCGGGGGACAATGAGCAGTTCTTC. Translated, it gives CASSLELAGDNEQFF. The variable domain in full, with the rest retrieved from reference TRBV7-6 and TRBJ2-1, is GAGVSQSPRYKVTKRGQDVALRCDPISGHVSLYWYRQALGQGPEFLTYFNYEAQQDKSGLPNDRFSAERPEGSISTLTIQRTEQRDSAMYRCASSLELAGDNEQFFGPGTRLTVL.

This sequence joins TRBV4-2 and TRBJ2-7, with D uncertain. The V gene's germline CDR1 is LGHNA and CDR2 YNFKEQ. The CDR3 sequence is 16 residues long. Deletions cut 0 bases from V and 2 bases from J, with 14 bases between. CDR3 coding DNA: TGTGCCAGCAGCCAAGAAGGTTTCAGCCGGACCTACGAGCAGTACTTC. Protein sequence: CASSQEGFSRTYEQYF.

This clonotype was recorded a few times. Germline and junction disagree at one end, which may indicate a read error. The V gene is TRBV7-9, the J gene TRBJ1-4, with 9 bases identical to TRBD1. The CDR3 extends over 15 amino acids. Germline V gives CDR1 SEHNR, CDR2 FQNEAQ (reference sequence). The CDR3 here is CASSLAGQGNEKLFF. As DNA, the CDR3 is TGTGCCAGCAGCCTAGCAGGACAGGGGAATGAAAAACTGTTTTTT.

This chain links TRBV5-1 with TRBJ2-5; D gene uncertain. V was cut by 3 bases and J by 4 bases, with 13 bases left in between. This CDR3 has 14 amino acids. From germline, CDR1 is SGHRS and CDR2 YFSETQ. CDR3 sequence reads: CASSSGPAAETQYF. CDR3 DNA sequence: TGCGCCAGCAGCTCCGGGCCGGCCGCAGAGACCCAGTACTTC.

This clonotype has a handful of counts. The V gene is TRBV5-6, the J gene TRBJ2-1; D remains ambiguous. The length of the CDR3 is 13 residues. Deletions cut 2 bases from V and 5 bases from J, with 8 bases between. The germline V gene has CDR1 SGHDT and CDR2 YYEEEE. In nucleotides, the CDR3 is TGTGCCAGCAGCTTAAGGACCAACAATGAGCAGTTCTTC. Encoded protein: CASSLRTNNEQFF.

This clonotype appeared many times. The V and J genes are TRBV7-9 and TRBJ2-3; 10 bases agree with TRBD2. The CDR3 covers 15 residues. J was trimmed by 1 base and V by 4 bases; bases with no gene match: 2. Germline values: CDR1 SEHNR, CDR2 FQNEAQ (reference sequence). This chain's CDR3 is CASSSGTSGTDTQYF. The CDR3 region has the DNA TGTGCCAGCAGCTCCGGGACTAGCGGCACAGATACGCAGTATTTT.

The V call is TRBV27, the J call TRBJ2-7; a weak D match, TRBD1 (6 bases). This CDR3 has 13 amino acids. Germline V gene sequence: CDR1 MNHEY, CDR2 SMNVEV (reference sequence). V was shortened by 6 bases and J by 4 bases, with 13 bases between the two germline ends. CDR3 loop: CASRPGHSYEQYF. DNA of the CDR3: TGTGCCAGCAGACCGGGACATTCTTACGAGCAGTACTTC.

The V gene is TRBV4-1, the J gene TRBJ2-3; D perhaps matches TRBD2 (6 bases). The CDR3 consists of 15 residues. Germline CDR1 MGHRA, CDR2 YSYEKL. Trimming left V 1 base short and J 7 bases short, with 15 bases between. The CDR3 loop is CASSQGWTNRNTQYF. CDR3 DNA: TGCGCCAGCAGCCAAGGGTGGACTAACAGAAATACGCAGTATTTT.

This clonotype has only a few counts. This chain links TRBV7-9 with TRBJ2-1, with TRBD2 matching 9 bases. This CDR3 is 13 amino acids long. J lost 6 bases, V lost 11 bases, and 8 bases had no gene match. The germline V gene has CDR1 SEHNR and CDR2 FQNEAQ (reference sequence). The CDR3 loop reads CAVLAGNGNEQFF. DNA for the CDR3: TGTGCCGTTCTAGCGGGAAACGGCAATGAGCAGTTCTTC.

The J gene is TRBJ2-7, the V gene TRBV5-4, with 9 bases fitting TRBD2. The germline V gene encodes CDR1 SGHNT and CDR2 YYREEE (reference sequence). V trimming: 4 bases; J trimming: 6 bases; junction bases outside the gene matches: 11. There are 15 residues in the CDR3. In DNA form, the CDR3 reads TGTGCCAGCAGCCCCGCGGGAGGGCCCTTCGCCGAGCAGTACTTC. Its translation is CASSPAGGPFAEQYF.

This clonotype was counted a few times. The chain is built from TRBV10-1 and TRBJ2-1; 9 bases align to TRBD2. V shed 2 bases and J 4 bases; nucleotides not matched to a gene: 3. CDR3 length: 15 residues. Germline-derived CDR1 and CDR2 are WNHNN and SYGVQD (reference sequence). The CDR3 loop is CASSEIAGVYNEQFF. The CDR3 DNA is TGCGCCAGCAGTGAGATAGCGGGAGTGTACAATGAGCAGTTCTTC.

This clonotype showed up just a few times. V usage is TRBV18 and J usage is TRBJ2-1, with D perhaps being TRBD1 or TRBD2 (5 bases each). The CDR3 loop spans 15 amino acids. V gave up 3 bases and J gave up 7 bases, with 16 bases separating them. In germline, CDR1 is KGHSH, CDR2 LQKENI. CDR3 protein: CASSPAAGGQNEQFF. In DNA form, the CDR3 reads TGTGCCAGCTCACCCGCCGCTGGGGGTCAAAATGAGCAGTTCTTC.

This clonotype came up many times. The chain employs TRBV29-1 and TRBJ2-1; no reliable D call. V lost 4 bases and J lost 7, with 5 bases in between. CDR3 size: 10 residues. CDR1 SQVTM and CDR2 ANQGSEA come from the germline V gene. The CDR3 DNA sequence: TGCAGCGTTGGCGGAAATGAGCAGTTCTTC. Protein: CSVGGNEQFF.

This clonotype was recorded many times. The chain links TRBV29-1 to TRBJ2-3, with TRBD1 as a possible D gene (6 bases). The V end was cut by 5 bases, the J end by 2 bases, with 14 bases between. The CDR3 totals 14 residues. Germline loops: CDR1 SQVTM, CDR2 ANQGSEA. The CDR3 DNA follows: TGCAGCGTTAGGACAGCTTCTAACACAGATACGCAGTATTTT. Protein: CSVRTASNTDTQYF.

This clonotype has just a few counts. CDR3 region: CASSRTGVHEQYF. The CDR3 DNA sequence: TGTGCCAGCAGTCGGACAGGGGTCCACGAGCAGTACTTC. The gene calls are TRBV12-3 or TRBV12-4 and TRBJ2-7; TRBD1 aligns across 9 bases. V dropped 5 bases and J dropped 5; count of bases not matched to a gene: 4. The CDR3 runs to 13 residues.

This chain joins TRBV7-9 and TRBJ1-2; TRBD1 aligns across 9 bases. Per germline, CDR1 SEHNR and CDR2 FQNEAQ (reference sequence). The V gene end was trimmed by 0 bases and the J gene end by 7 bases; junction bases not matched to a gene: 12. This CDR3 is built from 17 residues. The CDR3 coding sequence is TGTGCCAGCAGCTTAGCGGAGTCTGGACAGGGGATTTCTGGCTACACCTTC. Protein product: CASSLAESGQGISGYTF.

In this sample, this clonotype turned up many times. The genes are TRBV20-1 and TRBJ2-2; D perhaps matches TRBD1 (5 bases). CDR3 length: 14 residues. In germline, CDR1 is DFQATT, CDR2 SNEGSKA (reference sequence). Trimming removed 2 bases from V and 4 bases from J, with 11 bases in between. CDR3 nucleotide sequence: TGCAGTGCTAGAAATGCACAGGTCACCGGGGAGCTGTTTTTT. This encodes CSARNAQVTGELFF.

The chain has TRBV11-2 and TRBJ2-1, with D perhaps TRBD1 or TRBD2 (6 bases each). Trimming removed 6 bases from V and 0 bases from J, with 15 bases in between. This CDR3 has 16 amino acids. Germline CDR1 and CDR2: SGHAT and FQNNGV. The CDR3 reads CASRSWGASSYNEQFF. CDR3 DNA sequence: TGTGCCAGCAGGAGCTGGGGGGCTAGCTCCTACAATGAGCAGTTCTTC.